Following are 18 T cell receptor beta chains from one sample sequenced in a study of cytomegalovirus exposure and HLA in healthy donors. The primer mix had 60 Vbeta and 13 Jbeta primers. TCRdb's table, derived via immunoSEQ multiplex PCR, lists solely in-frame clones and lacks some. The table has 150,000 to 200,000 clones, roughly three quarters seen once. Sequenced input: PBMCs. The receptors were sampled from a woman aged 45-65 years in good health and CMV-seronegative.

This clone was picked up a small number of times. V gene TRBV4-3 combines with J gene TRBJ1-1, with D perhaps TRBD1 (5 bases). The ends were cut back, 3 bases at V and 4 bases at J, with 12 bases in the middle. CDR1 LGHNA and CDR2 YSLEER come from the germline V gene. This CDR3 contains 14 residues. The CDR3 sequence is CASSQHGQGTEAFF. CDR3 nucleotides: TGCGCCAGCAGCCAGCACGGACAAGGCACTGAAGCTTTCTTT.

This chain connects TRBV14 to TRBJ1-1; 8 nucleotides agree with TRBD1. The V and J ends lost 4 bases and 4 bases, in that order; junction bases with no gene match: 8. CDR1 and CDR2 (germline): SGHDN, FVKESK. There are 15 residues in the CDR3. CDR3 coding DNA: TGTGCCAGCAGCCTTAGGACAGGGTCAGGCACTGAAGCTTTCTTT. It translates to CASSLRTGSGTEAFF.

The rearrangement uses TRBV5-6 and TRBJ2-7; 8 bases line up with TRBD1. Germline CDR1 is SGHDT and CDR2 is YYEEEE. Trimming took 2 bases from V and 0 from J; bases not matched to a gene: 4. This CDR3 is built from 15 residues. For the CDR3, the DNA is TGTGCCAGCAGCTTTCCGGGACAGGCCTCCTACGAGCAGTACTTC. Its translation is CASSFPGQASYEQYF.

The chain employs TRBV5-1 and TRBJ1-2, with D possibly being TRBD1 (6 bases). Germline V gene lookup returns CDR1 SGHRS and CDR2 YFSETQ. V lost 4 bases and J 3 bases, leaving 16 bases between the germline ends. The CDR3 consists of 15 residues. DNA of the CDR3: TGCGCCAGCAGCCCGGGGGGGGGCCCCTACTATGGCTACACCTTC. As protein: CASSPGGGPYYGYTF.

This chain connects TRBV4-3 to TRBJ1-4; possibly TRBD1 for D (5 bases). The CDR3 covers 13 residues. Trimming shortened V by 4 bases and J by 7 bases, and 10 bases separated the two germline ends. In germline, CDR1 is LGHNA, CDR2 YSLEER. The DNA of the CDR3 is TGCGCCAGCAGCCCGGGGGGGGGTGAAAAACTGTTTTTT. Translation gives CASSPGGGEKLFF.

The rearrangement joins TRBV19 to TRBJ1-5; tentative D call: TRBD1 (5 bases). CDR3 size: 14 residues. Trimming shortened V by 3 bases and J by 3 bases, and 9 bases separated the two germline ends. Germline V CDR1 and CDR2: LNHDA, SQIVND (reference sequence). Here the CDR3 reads CASSIRGDNQPQHF. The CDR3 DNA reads TGTGCCAGTAGTATTCGGGGGGACAATCAGCCCCAGCATTTT.

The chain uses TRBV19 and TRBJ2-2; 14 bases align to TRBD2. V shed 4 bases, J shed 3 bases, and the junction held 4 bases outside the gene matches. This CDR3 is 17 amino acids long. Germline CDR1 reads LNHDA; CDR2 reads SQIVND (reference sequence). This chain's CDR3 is CASSRLAGGPDTGELFF. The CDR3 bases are TGTGCCAGTAGTAGACTAGCGGGGGGGCCTGACACCGGGGAGCTGTTTTTT.

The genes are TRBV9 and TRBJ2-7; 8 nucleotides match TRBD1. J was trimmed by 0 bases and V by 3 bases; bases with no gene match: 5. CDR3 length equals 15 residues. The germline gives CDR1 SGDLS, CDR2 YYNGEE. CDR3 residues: CASSAGQDHSYEQYF. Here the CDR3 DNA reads TGTGCCAGCAGCGCGGGACAGGACCACTCCTACGAGCAGTACTTC.

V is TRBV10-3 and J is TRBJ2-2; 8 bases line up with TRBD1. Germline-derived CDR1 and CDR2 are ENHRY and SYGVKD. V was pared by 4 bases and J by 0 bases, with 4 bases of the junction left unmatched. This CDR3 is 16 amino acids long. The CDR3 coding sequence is TGTGCCATCAGTGTGGGACAGGTGTCGAACACCGGGGAGCTGTTTTTT. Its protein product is CAISVGQVSNTGELFF.

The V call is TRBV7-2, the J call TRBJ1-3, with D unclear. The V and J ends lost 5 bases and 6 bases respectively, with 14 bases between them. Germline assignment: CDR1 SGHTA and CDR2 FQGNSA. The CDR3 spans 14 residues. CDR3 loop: CASSPTEGLNTIYF. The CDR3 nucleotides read TGTGCCAGCAGCCCTACGGAGGGATTAAACACCATATATTTT.

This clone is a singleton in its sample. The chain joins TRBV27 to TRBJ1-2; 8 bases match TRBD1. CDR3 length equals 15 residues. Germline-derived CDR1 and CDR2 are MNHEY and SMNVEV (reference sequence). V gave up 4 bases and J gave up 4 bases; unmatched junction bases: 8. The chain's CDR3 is CASSSIQGVSYGYTF. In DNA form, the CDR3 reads TGTGCCAGCAGTTCAATACAGGGGGTGAGCTATGGCTACACCTTC.

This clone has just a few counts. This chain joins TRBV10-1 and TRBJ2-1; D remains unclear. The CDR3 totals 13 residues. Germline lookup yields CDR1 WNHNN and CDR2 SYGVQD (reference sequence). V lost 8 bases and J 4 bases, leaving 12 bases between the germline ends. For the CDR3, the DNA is TGCGCCAGCTCTTGGGCCTTATACAATGAGCAGTTCTTC. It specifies CASSWALYNEQFF.

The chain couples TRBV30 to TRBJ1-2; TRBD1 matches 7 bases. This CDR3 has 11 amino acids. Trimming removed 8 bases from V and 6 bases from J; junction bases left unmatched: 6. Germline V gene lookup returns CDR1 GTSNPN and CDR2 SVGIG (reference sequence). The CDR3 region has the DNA TGTGCCCTACAGGGGTTGGATGGCTACACCTTC. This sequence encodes CALQGLDGYTF.

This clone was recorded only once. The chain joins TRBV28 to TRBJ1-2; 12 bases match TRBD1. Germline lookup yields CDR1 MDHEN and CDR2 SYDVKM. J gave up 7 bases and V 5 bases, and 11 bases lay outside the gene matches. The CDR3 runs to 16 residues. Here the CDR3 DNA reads TGTGCCAGCAGTCCAACCGGGACAGGGGGCGCAGGTGGCTACACCTTC. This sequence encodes CASSPTGTGGAGGYTF.

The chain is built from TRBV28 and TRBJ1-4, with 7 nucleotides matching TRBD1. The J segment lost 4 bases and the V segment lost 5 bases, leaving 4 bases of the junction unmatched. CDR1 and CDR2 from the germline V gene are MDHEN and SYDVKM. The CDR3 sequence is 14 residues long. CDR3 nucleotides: TGTGCCAGCAGTCCGGGACAGTTTAATGAAAAACTGTTTTTT. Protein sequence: CASSPGQFNEKLFF.

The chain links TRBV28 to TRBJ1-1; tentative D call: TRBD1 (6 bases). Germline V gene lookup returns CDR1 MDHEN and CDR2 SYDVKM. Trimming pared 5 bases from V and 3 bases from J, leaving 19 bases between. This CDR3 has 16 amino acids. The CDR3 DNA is TGTGCCAGCAGTCCAGTGGGCGCGGGGGCTTACACTGAAGCTTTCTTT. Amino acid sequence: CASSPVGAGAYTEAFF.

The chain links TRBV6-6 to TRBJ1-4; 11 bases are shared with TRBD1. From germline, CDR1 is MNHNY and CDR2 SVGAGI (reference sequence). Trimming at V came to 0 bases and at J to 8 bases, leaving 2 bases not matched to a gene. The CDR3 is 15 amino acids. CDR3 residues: CASSYSWDRGEKLFF. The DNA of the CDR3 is TGTGCCAGCAGTTACTCATGGGACAGGGGGGAAAAACTGTTTTTT.

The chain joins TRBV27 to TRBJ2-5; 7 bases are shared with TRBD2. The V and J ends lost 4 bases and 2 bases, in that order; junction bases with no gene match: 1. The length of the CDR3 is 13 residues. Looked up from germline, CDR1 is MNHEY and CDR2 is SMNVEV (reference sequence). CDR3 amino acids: CASSYGRQETQYF. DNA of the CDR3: TGTGCCAGCAGTTACGGGAGGCAAGAGACCCAGTACTTC.